This T cell receptor beta chain stems from a study of cytomegalovirus exposure and HLA in healthy donors. General study findings and limits: Specific recognition of CMV antigens was confirmed in vitro for three chains (all CMV-associated).

A note on this clone: Its target is unknown.

It was with 60 Vbeta and 13 Jbeta primers that the PCR ran. TCRdb's copy holds only in-frame clones and misses some; the assay was immunoSEQ multiplex PCR. Found here are about 300,000 clones, 70% to 90% of them singletons; the top ten hold 3.5% to 4%. The CDR3 has 13 residues. Germline CDR1 MNHEY, CDR2 SMNVEV (reference sequence). Trimming removed 3 bases at V and 5 bases at J, with 10 bases between. This TCR was recovered from a middle-aged man in good health and CMV-seropositive. Material: PBMCs. The V call is TRBV27, the J call TRBJ2-5; D remains unclear. CDR3 sequence (DNA): TGTGCCAGCAGTTTTGGCGTGAGGGAGACCCAGTACTTC. It translates to CASSFGVRETQYF.